This TCR beta chain stems from a study of post-analysis software for immune sequencing data. About the study: The disease courses spanned relapsing-remitting, secondary progressive and progressive-relapsing forms of multiple sclerosis.

On this clonotype itself: Its cognate antigen is unknown.

The CDR3 length is 15 residues. CDR1 is MGHDK, CDR2 SYGVNS, per germline. The V and J ends lost 1 base and 3 bases respectively, with 13 bases between them. Unique molecular identifiers were carried by the TCR beta cDNA libraries. About 540,000 cDNA molecules were obtained from roughly 1 to 10 million T cells. TCRdb re-derived calls from the PCR reads in MiXCR, one entry per CDR3 protein. The sample consists of hundreds of thousands of distinct CDR3 sequences, 55% to 60% of them appearing once. Overall study findings and caveats: Compared against controls, patients with multiple sclerosis displayed significantly lower normalized Chao1 diversity. When patients were compared with controls, about five TRBV segments were more frequent, TRBV5-6, TRBV5-1 and TRBV20-1 among them.

Sequencing was done on a sample of blood. The chain couples TRBV25-1 to TRBJ2-7; the D is unclear. The clonotype was recovered from a girl aged 2-9 years with multiple sclerosis. The CDR3 DNA reads TGTGCCAGCAGTGAATCCTCGGGCGGACGCTACGAGCAGTACTTC. The encoded protein is CASSESSGGRYEQYF.